This entry describes one T cell receptor beta chain. This specimen belongs to a study of T-cell reconstitution after alpha-beta-depleted transplantation in children. The CDR3 sequence is 13 residues long. The germline V gene has CDR1 SGHVS and CDR2 FNYEAQ. V shed 1 base and J shed 6 bases, with 9 bases lying between them. A library of TCRbeta sequences, prepared with unique molecular identifiers, was generated. TCRdb ran MiXCR on the PCR reads and lists one entry per CDR3 protein. The sample contains about 870,000 distinct CDR3 sequences, roughly 15% of which appear only once. The chain combines TRBV7-6 with TRBJ1-2; D possibly corresponds to TRBD1 (5 bases). Sequencing used PBMCs, mostly from graft donor cells, obtained 360 days after TCRalphabeta/CD19-depleted stem cell transplant. The TCR sequence derives from a male patient younger than 18 who had a stem cell transplant for acute lymphoblastic leukemia, so the T cells may come from the graft donor. CDR3 DNA sequence: TGTGCCAGCAGCTTAGAGGGACTCAATGGCTACACCTTC. It codes for CASSLEGLNGYTF.